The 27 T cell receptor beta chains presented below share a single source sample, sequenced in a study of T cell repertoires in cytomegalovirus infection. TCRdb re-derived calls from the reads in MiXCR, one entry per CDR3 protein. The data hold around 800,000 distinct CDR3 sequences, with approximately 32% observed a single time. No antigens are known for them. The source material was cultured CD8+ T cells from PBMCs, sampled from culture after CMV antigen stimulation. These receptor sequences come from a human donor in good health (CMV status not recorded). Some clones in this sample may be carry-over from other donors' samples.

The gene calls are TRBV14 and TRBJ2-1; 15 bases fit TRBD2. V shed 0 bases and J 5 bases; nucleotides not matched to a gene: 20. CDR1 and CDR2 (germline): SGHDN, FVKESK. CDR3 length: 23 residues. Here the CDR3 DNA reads TGTGCCAGCAGCCAAGATCCAGCAGGGACTAGCGGGGGGTCAAGGCATCGCCACAATGAGCAGTTCTTC. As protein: CASSQDPAGTSGGSRHRHNEQFF.

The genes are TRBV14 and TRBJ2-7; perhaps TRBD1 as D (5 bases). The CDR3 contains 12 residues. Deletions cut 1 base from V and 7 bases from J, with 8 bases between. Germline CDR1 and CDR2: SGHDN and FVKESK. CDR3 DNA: TGTGCCAGCAGCCAAGGACAGTCTGAGCAGTACGTC. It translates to CASSQGQSEQYV.

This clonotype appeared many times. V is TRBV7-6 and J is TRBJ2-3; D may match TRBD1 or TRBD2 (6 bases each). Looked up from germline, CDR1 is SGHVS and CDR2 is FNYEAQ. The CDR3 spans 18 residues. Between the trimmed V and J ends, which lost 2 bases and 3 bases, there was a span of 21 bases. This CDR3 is CASSLSRLLAGATDTQYF. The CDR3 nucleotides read TGTGCCAGCAGCTTATCTCGGCTACTAGCAGGGGCAACAGATACGCAGTATTTT.

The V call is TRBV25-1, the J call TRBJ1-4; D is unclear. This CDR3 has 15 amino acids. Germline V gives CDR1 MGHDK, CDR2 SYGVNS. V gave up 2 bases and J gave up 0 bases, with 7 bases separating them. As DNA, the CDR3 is TGTGCCAGCAGTGAAGGTGTTACAACTAATGAAAAACTGTTTTTT. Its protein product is CASSEGVTTNEKLFF. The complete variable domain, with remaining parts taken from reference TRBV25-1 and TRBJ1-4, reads EADIYQTPRYLVIGTGKKITLECSQTMGHDKMYWYQQDPGMELHLIHYSYGVNSTEKGDLSSESTVSRIRTEHFPLTLESARPSHTSQYLCASSEGVTTNEKLFFGSGTQLSVL.

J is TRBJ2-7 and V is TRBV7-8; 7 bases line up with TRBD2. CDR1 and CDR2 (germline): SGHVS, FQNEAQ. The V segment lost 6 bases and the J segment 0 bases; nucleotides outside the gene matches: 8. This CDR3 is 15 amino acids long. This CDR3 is CASSSSGKSSYEQYF. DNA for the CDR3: TGTGCCAGCAGTTCCAGCGGGAAGAGCTCCTACGAGCAGTACTTC.

CDR3 sequence reads: CASSQGPRTEAFF. In DNA form, the CDR3 reads TGTGCCAGCAGTCAGGGGCCCCGCACTGAAGCTTTCTTT. V and J are TRBV28 and TRBJ1-1; the D gene is possibly TRBD1 (6 bases). The CDR3 consists of 13 residues. Per germline, CDR1 MDHEN and CDR2 SYDVKM. The V gene lost 5 bases and the J gene lost 4 bases, with 11 bases spanning the gap.

CDR3 DNA sequence: TGTGCCAGCAGCTTGGGGAGGGTGCTGGGTTGGAAAGAGACCCAGTACTTC. This sequence encodes CASSLGRVLGWKETQYF. This chain uses TRBV5-5 with TRBJ2-5; weak D call: TRBD2 (6 bases). Trimming took off 0 bases at V and 3 bases at J, with 18 bases between the two ends. Germline V gene sequence: CDR1 SGHKS, CDR2 YYEKEE (reference sequence). This CDR3 contains 17 residues.

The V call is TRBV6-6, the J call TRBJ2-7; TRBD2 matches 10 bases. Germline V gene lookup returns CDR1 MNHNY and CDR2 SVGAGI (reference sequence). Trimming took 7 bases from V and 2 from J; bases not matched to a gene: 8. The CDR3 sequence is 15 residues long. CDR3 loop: CASTPRSGGAYEQYV. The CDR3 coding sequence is TGTGCCAGCACCCCACGGAGCGGGGGGGCCTACGAGCAGTACGTC.

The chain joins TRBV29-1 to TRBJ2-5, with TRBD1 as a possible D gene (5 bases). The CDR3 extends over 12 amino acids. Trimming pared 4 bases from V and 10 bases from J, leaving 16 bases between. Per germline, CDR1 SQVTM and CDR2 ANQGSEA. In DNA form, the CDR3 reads TGCAGCGTTGCGGCAGGGATAGGCGACCAGTACTTC. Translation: CSVAAGIGDQYF.

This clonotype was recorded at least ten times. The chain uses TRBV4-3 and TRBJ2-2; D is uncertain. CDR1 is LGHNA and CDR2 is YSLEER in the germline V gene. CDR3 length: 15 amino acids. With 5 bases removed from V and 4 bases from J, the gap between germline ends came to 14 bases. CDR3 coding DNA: TGCGCCAGCAGCGTCCGTTGGGCCGGCACCGGGGAGCTGTTTTTT. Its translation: CASSVRWAGTGELFF.

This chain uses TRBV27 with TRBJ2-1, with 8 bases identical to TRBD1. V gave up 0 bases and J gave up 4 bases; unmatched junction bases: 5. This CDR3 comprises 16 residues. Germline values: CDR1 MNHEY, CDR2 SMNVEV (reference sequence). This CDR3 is CASSLSEDRAYNEQFF. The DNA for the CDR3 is TGTGCCAGCAGTTTATCGGAGGACAGGGCATACAATGAGCAGTTCTTC.

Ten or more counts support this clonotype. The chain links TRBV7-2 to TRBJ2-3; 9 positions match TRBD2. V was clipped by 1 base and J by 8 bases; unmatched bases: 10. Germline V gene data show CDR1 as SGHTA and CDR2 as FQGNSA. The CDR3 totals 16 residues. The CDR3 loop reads CASSLELAGGQSTQYF. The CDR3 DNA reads TGTGCCAGCAGCTTAGAGCTGGCGGGGGGGCAGAGTACGCAGTATTTT.

The DNA of the CDR3 is TGTGCCAGCAGCTTAGGGCAGGGAAAACTGTTTTTT. It yields the protein CASSLGQGKLFF. The rearrangement joins TRBV7-2 to TRBJ1-4; TRBD1 might be the D (5 bases). The germline V and J ends were trimmed by 1 base and 10 bases, with 7 bases remaining between them. CDR1 SGHTA and CDR2 FQGNSA come from the germline V gene. The CDR3 covers 12 residues.

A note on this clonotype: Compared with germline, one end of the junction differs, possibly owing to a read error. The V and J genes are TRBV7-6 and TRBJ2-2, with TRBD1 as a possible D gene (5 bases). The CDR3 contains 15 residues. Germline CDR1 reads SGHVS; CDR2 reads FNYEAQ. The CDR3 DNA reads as TGTGCTAGCAGCTCGCAGGGTCCGAACAACGGGGAGCTGTTTTTT. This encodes CASSSQGPNNGELFF.

The CDR3 loop reads CASSLELVRPTGELFF. CDR3 nucleotide sequence: TGTGCCAGCAGCTTAGAACTAGTTCGGCCCACCGGGGAGCTGTTTTTT. This chain uses TRBV7-9 with TRBJ2-2; tentative D call: TRBD2 (5 bases). This CDR3 is 16 amino acids long. Trimming cost V 1 base and J 4 bases, with 13 bases left between them. Per germline, CDR1 SEHNR and CDR2 FQNEAQ (reference sequence).

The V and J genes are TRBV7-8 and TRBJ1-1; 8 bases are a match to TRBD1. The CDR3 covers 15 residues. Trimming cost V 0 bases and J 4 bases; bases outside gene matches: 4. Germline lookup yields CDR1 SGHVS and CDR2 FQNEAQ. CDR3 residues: CASSLATGGGTEAFF. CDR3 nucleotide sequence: TGTGCCAGCAGCTTAGCTACAGGGGGAGGCACTGAAGCTTTCTTT. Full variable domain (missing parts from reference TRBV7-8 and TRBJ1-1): GAGVSQSPRYKVAKRGQDVALRCDPISGHVSLFWYQQALGQGPEFLTYFQNEAQLDKSGLPSDRFFAERPEGSVSTLKIQRTQQEDSAVYLCASSLATGGGTEAFFGQGTRLTVV.

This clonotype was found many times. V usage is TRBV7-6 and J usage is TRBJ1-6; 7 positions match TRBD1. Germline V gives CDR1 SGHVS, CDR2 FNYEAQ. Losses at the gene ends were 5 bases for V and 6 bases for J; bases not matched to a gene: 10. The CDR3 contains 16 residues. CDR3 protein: CASSPEQQGSNSPLHF. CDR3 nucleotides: TGTGCCAGCAGCCCAGAACAACAGGGGTCTAATTCACCCCTCCACTTT. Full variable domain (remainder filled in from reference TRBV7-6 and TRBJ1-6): GAGVSQSPRYKVTKRGQDVALRCDPISGHVSLYWYRQALGQGPEFLTYFNYEAQQDKSGLPNDRFSAERPEGSISTLTIQRTEQRDSAMYRCASSPEQQGSNSPLHFGNGTRLTVT.

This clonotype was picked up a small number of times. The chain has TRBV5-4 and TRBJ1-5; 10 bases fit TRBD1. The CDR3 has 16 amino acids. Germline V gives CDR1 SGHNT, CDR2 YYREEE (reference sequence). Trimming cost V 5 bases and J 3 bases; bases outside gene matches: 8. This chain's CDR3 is CASSLRDRGHNQPQHF. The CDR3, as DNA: TGTGCCAGCAGTCTTCGGGACAGGGGCCACAATCAGCCCCAGCATTTT.

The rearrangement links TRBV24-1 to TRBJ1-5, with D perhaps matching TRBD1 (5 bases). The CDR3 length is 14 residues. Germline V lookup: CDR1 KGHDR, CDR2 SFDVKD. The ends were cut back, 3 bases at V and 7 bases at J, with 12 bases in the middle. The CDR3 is CATSDAGFWQPQHF. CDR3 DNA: TGTGCCACCAGTGATGCAGGGTTTTGGCAGCCCCAGCATTTT.

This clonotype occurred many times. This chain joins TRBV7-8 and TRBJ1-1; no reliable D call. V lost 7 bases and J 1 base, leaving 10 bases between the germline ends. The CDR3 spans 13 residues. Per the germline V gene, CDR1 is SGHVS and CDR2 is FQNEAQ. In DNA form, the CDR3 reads TGTGCCAGCACTAAGACAACGAACACTGAAGCTTTCTTT. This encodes CASTKTTNTEAFF.

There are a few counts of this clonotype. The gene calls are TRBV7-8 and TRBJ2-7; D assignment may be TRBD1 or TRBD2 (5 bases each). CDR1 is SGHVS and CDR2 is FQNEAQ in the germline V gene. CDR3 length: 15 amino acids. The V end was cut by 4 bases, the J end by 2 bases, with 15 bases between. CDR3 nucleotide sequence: TGTGCCAGCAGCTCCAACCGGGACGGAACCTACGAGCAGTACGTC. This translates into CASSSNRDGTYEQYV.

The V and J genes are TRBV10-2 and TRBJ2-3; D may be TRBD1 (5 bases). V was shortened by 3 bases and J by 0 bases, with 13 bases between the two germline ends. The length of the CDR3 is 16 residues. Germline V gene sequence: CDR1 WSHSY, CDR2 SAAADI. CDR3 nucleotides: TGCGCCAGCAGTGAAACCCAGGGCTTTAGCACAGATACGCAGTATTTT. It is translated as CASSETQGFSTDTQYF.

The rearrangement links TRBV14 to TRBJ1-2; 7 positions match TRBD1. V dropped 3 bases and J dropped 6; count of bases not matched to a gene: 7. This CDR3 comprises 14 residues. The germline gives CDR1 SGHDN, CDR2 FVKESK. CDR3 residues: CASSQTTGEDGYTF. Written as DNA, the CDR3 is TGTGCCAGCAGCCAGACTACAGGGGAAGATGGCTACACCTTC.

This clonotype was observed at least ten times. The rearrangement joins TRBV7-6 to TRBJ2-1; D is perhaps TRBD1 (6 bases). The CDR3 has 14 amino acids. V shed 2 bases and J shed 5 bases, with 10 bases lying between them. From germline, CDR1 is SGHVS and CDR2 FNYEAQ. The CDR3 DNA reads TGTGCCAGCAGCTTATCCGGACAGAACAATGAGCAGTTCTTC. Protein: CASSLSGQNNEQFF.

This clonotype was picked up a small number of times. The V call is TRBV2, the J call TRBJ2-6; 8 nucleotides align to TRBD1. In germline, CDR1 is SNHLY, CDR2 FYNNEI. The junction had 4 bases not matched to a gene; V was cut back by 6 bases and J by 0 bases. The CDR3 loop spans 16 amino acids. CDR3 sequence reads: CASSPGQGSGANVLTF. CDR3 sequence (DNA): TGTGCCAGCAGCCCCGGACAGGGCTCTGGGGCCAACGTCCTGACTTTC.

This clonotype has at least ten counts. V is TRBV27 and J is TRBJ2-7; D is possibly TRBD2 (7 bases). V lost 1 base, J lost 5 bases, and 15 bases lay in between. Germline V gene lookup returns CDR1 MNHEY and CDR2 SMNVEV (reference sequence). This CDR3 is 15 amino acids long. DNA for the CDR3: TGTGCCAGCAGTTTATTAGGTACGGGGGGCGACGAGCAGTACTTC. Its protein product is CASSLLGTGGDEQYF.

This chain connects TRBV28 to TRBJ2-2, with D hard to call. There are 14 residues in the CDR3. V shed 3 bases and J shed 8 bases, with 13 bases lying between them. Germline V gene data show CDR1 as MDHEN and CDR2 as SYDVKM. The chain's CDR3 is CASSFRGRPGELFF. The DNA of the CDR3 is TGTGCCAGCAGTTTTAGAGGTCGGCCGGGGGAGCTGTTTTTT.